These 24 T cell receptor beta chains were sequenced from one sample in a study of technical replicates of blood from a handful of donors. The assay was immunoSEQ multiplex PCR, and TCRdb's table has in-frame clones only and misses some. The sample records over 65,000 clones, about 98% being singletons. Sequenced sample: T cells isolated from PBMCs. The receptors derive from a human donor in good health.

The chain combines TRBV2 with TRBJ2-7, with no clear D. Germline lookup yields CDR1 SNHLY and CDR2 FYNNEI. This CDR3 region has 13 residues. V gave up 2 bases and J gave up 5 bases, with 10 bases separating them. This CDR3 reads CASSESQANEQYF. The CDR3 DNA reads TGTGCCAGCAGTGAATCCCAGGCCAACGAGCAGTACTTC.

The chain combines TRBV6-6 with TRBJ2-7, with TRBD2 matching over 8 bases. The germline gives CDR1 MNHNY, CDR2 SVGAGI (reference sequence). CDR3 length equals 13 residues. V shed 8 bases, J shed 1 base, and the junction held 4 bases outside the gene matches. CDR3 sequence: CASSSGGSYEQYF. CDR3 DNA sequence: TGTGCCAGCTCCAGCGGGGGATCCTACGAGCAGTACTTC.

The chain combines TRBV7-9 with TRBJ2-7; D is undetermined. Germline V gene data show CDR1 as SEHNR and CDR2 as FQNEAQ (reference sequence). Trimming left V 2 bases short and J 0 bases short, with 8 bases between. The CDR3 runs 14 residues. Here the CDR3 reads CASSLMTSSYEQYF. The CDR3 nucleotides are TGTGCCAGCAGCTTAATGACATCCTCCTACGAGCAGTACTTC.

V is TRBV2 and J is TRBJ2-7; D not resolved. V dropped 3 bases and J dropped 0 bases, with 12 bases sitting between them. Looked up from germline, CDR1 is SNHLY and CDR2 is FYNNEI. The CDR3 totals 15 residues. The CDR3 sequence is CASSEKVASSYEQYF. CDR3 sequence (DNA): TGTGCCAGCAGTGAGAAAGTAGCAAGCTCCTACGAGCAGTACTTC.

The rearrangement links TRBV10-3 to TRBJ1-5, with TRBD1 matching 7 bases. Trimming cost V 1 base and J 0 bases; bases outside gene matches: 9. CDR1 is ENHRY and CDR2 is SYGVKD in the germline V gene. The CDR3 consists of 18 residues. CDR3 amino acids: CAISEFFRDSNSNQPQHF. CDR3 nucleotide sequence: TGTGCCATCAGTGAGTTCTTCCGGGACAGCAATAGCAATCAGCCCCAGCATTTT.

The V call is TRBV7-8, the J call TRBJ1-1; 7 positions agree with TRBD1. Germline values: CDR1 SGHVS, CDR2 FQNEAQ. V dropped 5 bases and J dropped 0; count of bases not matched to a gene: 3. This CDR3 has 14 residues. CDR3 nucleotide sequence: TGTGCCAGCAGCCGGACAGGATTGAACACTGAAGCTTTCTTT. It codes for CASSRTGLNTEAFF.

This chain connects TRBV11-3 to TRBJ1-1; D remains unclear. Germline CDR1 SGHNT, CDR2 YENEEA. The CDR3 is 12 amino acids. The ends were cut back, 5 bases at V and 3 bases at J, with 7 bases in the middle. The CDR3: CASSLGHTEAFF. Here the CDR3 DNA reads TGTGCCAGCAGCCTAGGGCACACTGAAGCTTTCTTT.

The rearrangement joins TRBV5-4 to TRBJ2-5; 9 bases line up with TRBD1. The V gene's germline CDR1 is SGHNT and CDR2 YYREEE (reference sequence). CDR3 length: 16 residues. Trimming removed 0 bases from V and 4 bases from J; junction bases left unmatched: 7. This CDR3 reads CASSLVTGGQRETQYF. CDR3 DNA: TGTGCCAGCAGCTTGGTAACAGGGGGCCAAAGAGAGACCCAGTACTTC.

The chain joins TRBV9 to TRBJ2-3; tentative D call: TRBD2 (6 bases). Germline V gene data show CDR1 as SGDLS and CDR2 as YYNGEE. The CDR3 has 16 amino acids. Trimming left V 9 bases short and J 1 base short, with 21 bases between. The CDR3, as DNA: TGTGCCACCCACATCCGTGGAGGGCGGGGCACAGATACGCAGTATTTT. It yields the protein CATHIRGGRGTDTQYF.

V usage is TRBV27 and J usage is TRBJ2-3; 9 bases match TRBD2. The V gene's germline CDR1 is MNHEY and CDR2 SMNVEV (reference sequence). J gave up 2 bases and V 6 bases, and 6 bases lay outside the gene matches. The CDR3 is 15 amino acids. CDR3 in amino acids: CASRVGLAFTDTQYF. CDR3 DNA sequence: TGTGCCAGCAGGGTAGGACTAGCGTTCACAGATACGCAGTATTTT.

The J gene is TRBJ2-5, the V gene TRBV5-5; 7 bases agree with TRBD2. CDR1 and CDR2 from the germline V gene are SGHKS and YYEKEE (reference sequence). Losses at the gene ends were 1 base for V and 5 bases for J; bases not matched to a gene: 14. This CDR3 has 17 residues. The CDR3 loop reads CASSLFIEVGGTETQYF. The CDR3 bases are TGTGCCAGCAGCTTGTTCATAGAAGTCGGGGGGACGGAGACCCAGTACTTC.

V gene TRBV19 combines with J gene TRBJ2-1; 10 bases are shared with TRBD2. Germline CDR1 LNHDA, CDR2 SQIVND (reference sequence). V lost 3 bases, J lost 4 bases, and 12 bases stayed unmatched. This CDR3 is built from 18 residues. DNA for the CDR3: TGTGCCAGTAGTATCAGCGGGGGGGCCCAATCTTGGTACAATGAGCAGTTCTTC. Protein sequence: CASSISGGAQSWYNEQFF.

V and J are TRBV30 and TRBJ2-7; tentative D call: TRBD1 (6 bases). Germline lookup yields CDR1 GTSNPN and CDR2 SVGIG (reference sequence). The CDR3 runs 13 residues. Trimming pared 5 bases from V and 6 bases from J, leaving 17 bases between. The DNA for the CDR3 is TGTGCCTGGGAAACAGGGATCTCCCCCGAGCAGTACTTC. Protein sequence: CAWETGISPEQYF.

This clone was observed a single time. The V and J genes are TRBV15 and TRBJ1-4; 7 bases map to TRBD1. V shed 6 bases and J 0 bases; nucleotides not matched to a gene: 4. In germline, CDR1 is LNHNV, CDR2 YYDKDF (reference sequence). The CDR3 runs 15 residues. The CDR3 sequence is CATSTDRATNEKLFF. The CDR3 DNA reads TGTGCCACCAGTACAGACAGGGCAACTAATGAAAAACTGTTTTTT.

For this clone: The same CDR3 can be traced to other DNA sequences in this sample. The V gene is TRBV5-1, the J gene TRBJ2-3, with no clear D. The V end was cut by 1 base, the J end by 3 bases, with 3 bases between. This CDR3 comprises 12 residues. CDR1 and CDR2 (germline): SGHRS, YFSETQ. CDR3 region: CASSLSTDTQYF. The CDR3 DNA follows: TGCGCCAGCAGCTTGTCTACAGATACGCAGTATTTT.

This chain joins TRBV19 and TRBJ1-4; a weak D match, TRBD1 (5 bases). Germline loops: CDR1 LNHDA, CDR2 SQIVND (reference sequence). The CDR3 length is 14 residues. V was cut by 9 bases and J by 1 base, with 12 bases left in between. CDR3 region: CASAPGGTNEKLFF. The CDR3 DNA follows: TGTGCCAGCGCCCCGGGGGGAACTAATGAAAAACTGTTTTTT.

The chain combines TRBV13 with TRBJ2-3, with 12 bases that match TRBD2. With 1 base clipped from V and 10 bases from J, the junction kept 9 bases outside the gene matches. Germline CDR1 and CDR2: PRHDT and FYEKMQ (reference sequence). The CDR3 spans 16 residues. CDR3 bases: TGTGCCAGCAGCTTAGAAGGACTAGCGGGATCACTTGCGCAGTATTTT. This gives the protein CASSLEGLAGSLAQYF.

The chain uses TRBV18 and TRBJ2-7; weak D call: TRBD1 (6 bases). The CDR3 totals 15 residues. Germline V gene lookup returns CDR1 KGHSH and CDR2 LQKENI. The V end lost 3 bases, the J end lost 2 bases, and 14 bases lay between the germline ends. The CDR3 region is CASSPRNRDPYEQYF. The CDR3, as DNA: TGTGCCAGCTCACCCCGCAACAGGGACCCCTACGAGCAGTACTTC.

The chain carries TRBV7-3 and TRBJ2-3; 7 nucleotides align to TRBD2. The CDR3 runs to 14 residues. Germline CDR1 is SGHTA and CDR2 is FQGTGA. Trimming at V came to 6 bases and at J to 1 base, leaving 4 bases not matched to a gene. The CDR3 coding sequence is TGTGCCAGCAGTCGGGACTACGGCACAGATACGCAGTATTTT. This translates into CASSRDYGTDTQYF. The whole variable domain, remainder taken from reference TRBV7-3 and TRBJ2-3, is GAGVSQTPSNKVTEKGKYVELRCDPISGHTALYWYRQSLGQGPEFLIYFQGTGAADDSGLPNDRFFAVRPEGSVSTLKIQRTERGDSAVYLCASSRDYGTDTQYFGPGTRLTVL.

The CDR3 is CASSGGTHEKLFF. Here the CDR3 DNA reads TGTGCCAGCAGCGGGGGGACACATGAAAAACTGTTTTTT. This chain uses TRBV9 with TRBJ1-4; D perhaps matches TRBD1 (6 bases). There are 13 residues in the CDR3. V gave up 3 bases and J gave up 6 bases, with 9 bases separating them. Germline assignment: CDR1 SGDLS and CDR2 YYNGEE.

V usage is TRBV28 and J usage is TRBJ1-2; 11 bases line up with TRBD1. V was clipped by 3 bases and J by 8 bases; unmatched bases: 11. Germline loops: CDR1 MDHEN, CDR2 SYDVKM. The length of the CDR3 is 16 residues. CDR3 amino acids: CASSFYRTGGSGGYTF. CDR3 coding DNA: TGTGCCAGCAGTTTCTACCGGACAGGGGGCTCAGGGGGCTACACCTTC.

This chain links TRBV18 with TRBJ1-1; 7 nucleotides agree with TRBD1. Germline V gene lookup returns CDR1 KGHSH and CDR2 LQKENI. V dropped 5 bases and J dropped 8; count of bases not matched to a gene: 8. The CDR3 covers 13 residues. Here the CDR3 reads CASSRTGAQEAFF. The CDR3 DNA reads as TGTGCCAGCTCAAGGACAGGCGCACAAGAAGCTTTCTTT. Variable domain in full (rest from reference TRBV18 and TRBJ1-1): NAGVMQNPRHLVRRRGQEARLRCSPMKGHSHVYWYRQLPEEGLKFMVYLQKENIIDESGMPKERFSAEFPKEGPSILRIQQVVRGDSAAYFCASSRTGAQEAFFGQGTRLTVV.

The J gene is TRBJ1-2, the V gene TRBV11-3; no reliable D call. V shed 2 bases and J shed 2 bases, with 3 bases lying between them. Germline V gives CDR1 SGHNT, CDR2 YENEEA. The CDR3 length is 12 residues. CDR3 protein: CASSLQNYGYTF. The CDR3 DNA follows: TGTGCCAGCAGCTTACAGAACTATGGCTACACCTTC.

J is TRBJ2-1 and V is TRBV29-1; 7 nucleotides match TRBD2. V was pared by 7 bases and J by 8 bases, with 11 bases of the junction left unmatched. This CDR3 is 13 amino acids long. Per the germline V gene, CDR1 is SQVTM and CDR2 is ANQGSEA. CDR3 in amino acids: CSGASGSFYEQFF. CDR3 DNA: TGCAGCGGTGCTAGCGGAAGTTTTTATGAGCAGTTCTTC.